This TCR beta chain was captured in a study of cytomegalovirus exposure and HLA in healthy donors. Study outcomes and limitations: The study designated about 160 TCR beta chains cytomegalovirus-associated.

With 60 Vbeta and 13 Jbeta primers, the PCR was carried out. As handled by the study authors: Some 10 million shared chains were among the roughly 78 million unique TCR beta chains that a later analysis counted. The method was immunoSEQ multiplex PCR; TCRdb's version includes in-frame clones alone and lacks a portion of them. V and J calls and clone size are given by that table; D and trimming were obtained from the DNA. This table has approximately 190,000 clones, 87% appearing once. This clone was observed once. The target antigen is unknown. Each donor was nominally healthy when sampled (though unrecorded immune exposures were likely). The sequencing input was PBMCs. The receptor's source is a boy between 2 and 10 years old in good health and CMV-seronegative.

The chain's CDR3 is CASGSGSEGPTHF. The CDR3 bases are TGTGCTAGTGGGTCCGGGAGCGAGGGCCCCACTCATTTT. The rearrangement links TRBV12-5 to TRBJ1-5; D remains ambiguous. This CDR3 comprises 13 residues. V dropped 6 bases and J dropped 16 bases, with 22 bases sitting between them. The germline gives CDR1 LGHNT, CDR2 FRNRAP.